A single sample is the source of the 21 T cell receptor beta chains below, sequenced in a study of blood T cell repertoires in COVID-19. Only in-frame clones appear in the TCRdb table, and some are missing; sequencing was by immunoSEQ multiplex PCR. The sample gives about 260,000 clones, 84% of which show up once; more than 1.5% is in the top ten. The sample was peripheral blood. The receptors originated from a woman between 40 and 50 years old who had recovered from COVID-19.

The chain links TRBV30 to TRBJ1-3; TRBD1 might be the D (5 bases). The CDR3 is made up of 14 amino acids. Looked up from germline, CDR1 is GTSNPN and CDR2 is SVGIG (reference sequence). V lost 8 bases, J lost 0 bases, and 14 bases lay in between. CDR3 DNA sequence: TGTGCCGGAACCTTTGGGGCCTCTGGAAACACCATATATTTT. Translating it yields CAGTFGASGNTIYF.

The chain's CDR3 is CASSTTGGAGYTF. The CDR3 DNA is TGTGCCAGCAGCACGACAGGGGGCGCTGGCTACACCTTC. The rearrangement uses TRBV12-3 or TRBV12-4 and TRBJ1-2, with 10 bases fitting TRBD1. With 6 bases clipped from V and 7 bases from J, the junction kept 5 bases outside the gene matches. This CDR3 spans 13 amino acids.

The chain employs TRBV6-1 and TRBJ1-5; a possible D gene is TRBD1 (5 bases). V lost 2 bases and J lost 9, with 14 bases in between. Germline CDR1 is MNHNS and CDR2 is SASEGT. The CDR3 totals 14 residues. CDR3 sequence: CASSEQTVRRPQHF. The CDR3 DNA sequence: TGTGCCAGCAGTGAACAGACAGTCCGGAGGCCCCAGCATTTT.

The CDR3 here is CASNRDNSNQPQHF. CDR3 bases: TGCGCCAGCAACCGGGACAATAGCAATCAGCCCCAGCATTTT. The chain recombines TRBV5-1 with TRBJ1-5; TRBD1 is a possible D gene (6 bases). Germline CDR1 and CDR2: SGHRS and YFSETQ. There are 14 residues in the CDR3. Trimming removed 6 bases at V and 0 bases at J, with 10 bases between. The variable domain in full, with the rest retrieved from reference TRBV5-1 and TRBJ1-5, is KAGVTQTPRYLIKTRGQQVTLSCSPISGHRSVSWYQQTPGQGLQFLFEYFSETQRNKGNFPGRFSGRQFSNSRSEMNVSTLELGDSALYLCASNRDNSNQPQHFGDGTRLSIL.

This chain uses TRBV24-1 with TRBJ2-5; 7 bases are shared with TRBD2. The V gene's germline CDR1 is KGHDR and CDR2 SFDVKD. Trimming removed 3 bases from V and 4 bases from J; junction bases left unmatched: 7. The CDR3 is 15 amino acids. The CDR3 DNA is TGTGCCACCAGTGATCCAAGAGGCGGGGGAGAGACCCAGTACTTC. This gives the protein CATSDPRGGGETQYF.

The rearrangement joins TRBV2 to TRBJ2-7; D is perhaps TRBD2 (6 bases). The CDR3 runs to 16 residues. V gave up 7 bases and J gave up 1 base, with 20 bases separating them. The germline V gene encodes CDR1 SNHLY and CDR2 FYNNEI. CDR3 loop: CASISLSGVRSYEQYF. CDR3 coding DNA: TGTGCCAGCATCAGTCTTTCGGGGGTGAGATCCTACGAGCAGTACTTC.

V usage is TRBV29-1 and J usage is TRBJ2-3; D possibly corresponds to TRBD2 (6 bases). The germline gives CDR1 SQVTM, CDR2 ANQGSEA. Trimming took off 4 bases at V and 4 bases at J, with 15 bases between the two ends. CDR3 length: 14 residues. The CDR3: CSVVGSGWADTQYF. CDR3 nucleotide sequence: TGCAGCGTTGTAGGTAGCGGTTGGGCAGATACGCAGTATTTT.

V is TRBV5-1 and J is TRBJ2-7, with a possible D match to TRBD2 (7 bases). Trimming removed 2 bases at V and 4 bases at J, with 13 bases between. This CDR3 is built from 14 residues. Germline values: CDR1 SGHRS, CDR2 YFSETQ. CDR3 sequence (DNA): TGCGCCAGCAGCTTCGGCGGGGGCGGTTACGAGCAGTACTTC. It encodes CASSFGGGGYEQYF.

The V and J genes are TRBV2 and TRBJ1-2; 7 bases are shared with TRBD1. Germline CDR1 is SNHLY and CDR2 is FYNNEI. V trimming: 7 bases; J trimming: 2 bases; junction bases outside the gene matches: 7. The CDR3 runs to 14 residues. CDR3 region: CASNRDSLNYGYTF. The CDR3 nucleotides are TGTGCCAGCAACAGGGACAGCTTAAACTATGGCTACACCTTC.

The chain joins TRBV7-8 to TRBJ2-3, with D possibly being TRBD2 (6 bases). Trimming took 0 bases from V and 0 from J, leaving 7 bases between them. This CDR3 is 15 amino acids long. The germline CDR1 and CDR2 sequences are SGHVS and FQNEAQ. DNA for the CDR3: TGTGCCAGCAGCTTAGCCGGGACTAGCACAGATACGCAGTATTTT. As protein: CASSLAGTSTDTQYF.

The CDR3 region is CASSSAHSWTGGTDTQYF. CDR3 bases: TGTGCCAGCAGTTCAGCCCACTCTTGGACAGGGGGCACAGATACGCAGTATTTT. The V call is TRBV28, the J call TRBJ2-3; 9 positions match TRBD1. V shed 4 bases, J shed 1 base, and the junction held 12 bases outside the gene matches. The V gene's germline CDR1 is MDHEN and CDR2 SYDVKM. The CDR3 consists of 18 residues.

This clone has only one observation. The chain employs TRBV6-1 and TRBJ2-6; D is uncertain. Germline values: CDR1 MNHNS, CDR2 SASEGT. V lost 1 base and J lost 0, with 4 bases in between. This CDR3 has 15 amino acids. The CDR3: CASSEVSSGANVLTF. CDR3 bases: TGTGCCAGCAGTGAAGTTAGCTCTGGGGCCAACGTCCTGACTTTC.

This chain uses TRBV20-1 with TRBJ2-5, with a possible D match to TRBD2 (5 bases). CDR3 size: 11 residues. V was pared by 7 bases and J by 5 bases, with 11 bases between. Germline loops: CDR1 DFQATT, CDR2 SNEGSKA (reference sequence). In DNA form, the CDR3 reads TGCAGTGTGGAGGATGGGGAGACCCAGTACTTC. Residues: CSVEDGETQYF.

The chain uses TRBV7-3 and TRBJ2-2; D perhaps matches TRBD1 (6 bases). Germline V gene lookup returns CDR1 SGHTA and CDR2 FQGTGA. With 5 bases removed from V and 3 bases from J, the gap between germline ends came to 13 bases. This CDR3 region has 15 residues. CDR3 in amino acids: CASSQTGTYTGELFF. The CDR3 DNA sequence: TGTGCCAGCAGCCAAACCGGGACATACACCGGGGAGCTGTTTTTT. The full variable domain, rest sourced from reference TRBV7-3 and TRBJ2-2, is GAGVSQTPSNKVTEKGKYVELRCDPISGHTALYWYRQSLGQGPEFLIYFQGTGAADDSGLPNDRFFAVRPEGSVSTLKIQRTERGDSAVYLCASSQTGTYTGELFFGEGSRLTVL.

As DNA, the CDR3 is TGTGCCAGCAGTTTATCAGGGGCCTATGGCTACACCTTC. It is translated as CASSLSGAYGYTF. V and J are TRBV28 and TRBJ1-2; possibly TRBD1 for D (6 bases). CDR3 length: 13 amino acids. CDR1 is MDHEN, CDR2 SYDVKM, per germline. Between the trimmed V and J ends, which lost 1 base and 4 bases, there was a span of 7 bases.

The chain couples TRBV28 to TRBJ1-1, with a weak D call TRBD1 (6 bases). Trimming removed 8 bases from V and 6 bases from J, with 22 bases in between. Per germline, CDR1 MDHEN and CDR2 SYDVKM. This CDR3 is built from 15 residues. In DNA form, the CDR3 reads TGTGCCAGCCTCCTAATGACAGGCCGGGGACCTGAAGCTTTCTTT. Protein product: CASLLMTGRGPEAFF.

The chain combines TRBV7-2 with TRBJ1-5, with TRBD1 as a possible D gene (6 bases). The CDR3 sequence is 13 residues long. Germline V gene data show CDR1 as SGHTA and CDR2 as FQGNSA. Between the trimmed V and J ends, which lost 2 bases and 7 bases, there was a span of 9 bases. CDR3 amino acids: CASSLTGQQPQHF. DNA for the CDR3: TGTGCCAGCAGCTTAACAGGGCAACAGCCCCAGCATTTT.

The chain joins TRBV28 to TRBJ2-3, with D perhaps TRBD1 (6 bases). The CDR3 sequence is 14 residues long. Trimming removed 5 bases from V and 1 base from J, with 10 bases in between. Germline V gene data show CDR1 as MDHEN and CDR2 as SYDVKM. The CDR3: CASSTRTGTDTQYF. CDR3 DNA: TGTGCCAGCAGTACCCGGACAGGCACAGATACGCAGTATTTT.

This clone was seen only once. The chain couples TRBV5-1 to TRBJ2-7, with 8 bases aligning to TRBD1. Trimming cost V 0 bases and J 5 bases; bases outside gene matches: 4. Germline V gene sequence: CDR1 SGHRS, CDR2 YFSETQ. The CDR3 sequence is 14 residues long. The CDR3 DNA is TGCGCCAGCAGCTTGGGGACAGGGACCCACGAGCAGTACTTC. It specifies CASSLGTGTHEQYF.

The V and J genes are TRBV12-3 or TRBV12-4 and TRBJ1-2, with D unclear. V was cut by 2 bases and J by 4 bases, with 2 bases left in between. This CDR3 spans 11 amino acids. The CDR3 nucleotides are TGTGCCAGCAGTTTACTCTATGGCTACACCTTC. It codes for CASSLLYGYTF.

This chain links TRBV6-5 with TRBJ1-4; D is undetermined. The germline CDR1 and CDR2 sequences are MNHEY and SVGAGI. V was cut by 2 bases and J by 5 bases, with 9 bases left in between. This CDR3 comprises 14 residues. CDR3 sequence (DNA): TGTGCCAGCAGTTACGAACAGAGAAATGAAAAACTGTTTTTT. Residues: CASSYEQRNEKLFF.